This record covers a single T cell receptor (beta chain). The target antigen is unknown. TCRdb derives one entry per CDR3 protein from the 5' RACE reads, leaving out DNA. The clone table shows roughly 330,000 distinct CDR3 sequences, with the ten largest holding approximately 2%. The source of the sample is a study of monozygotic twins with inflammatory bowel disease. CDR3 length: 14 amino acids. Per germline, CDR1 KGHSH and CDR2 LQKENI. Study-wide results and limits: IBD patients displayed reduced TCRbeta diversity (inverse Simpson) when set against healthy co-twins. Versus healthy twins, IBD patients showed fewer clonotypes shared with others, especially with disease activity.

V and J are TRBV18 and TRBJ2-3; the TCRdb D gene call, TRBD2, has no DNA to confirm it. This receptor was obtained from a human donor with ulcerative colitis or Crohn's disease, or a healthy co-twin of an affected twin (not recorded which). The specimen was blood. This CDR3 reads CASSPIAGPDTQYF.